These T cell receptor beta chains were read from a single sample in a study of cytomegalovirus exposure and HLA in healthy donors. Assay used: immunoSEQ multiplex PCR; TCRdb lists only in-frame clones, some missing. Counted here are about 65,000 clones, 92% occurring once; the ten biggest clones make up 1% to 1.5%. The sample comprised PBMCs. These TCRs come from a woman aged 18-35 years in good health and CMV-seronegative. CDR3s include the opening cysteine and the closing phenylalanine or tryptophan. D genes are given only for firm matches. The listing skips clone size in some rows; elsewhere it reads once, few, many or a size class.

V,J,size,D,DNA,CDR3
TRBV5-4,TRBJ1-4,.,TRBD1,TGTGCCAGCAGCCGTGACAGGGCCAATGAAAAACTGTTTTTT,CASSRDRANEKLFF
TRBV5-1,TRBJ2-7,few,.,TGCGCCAGCAGGCGGGGCCCCTACGAGCAGTACTTC,CASRRGPYEQYF
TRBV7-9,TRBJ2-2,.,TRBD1,TGTGCCAGCAGCTTGAGACAGGGGCTTACCGGGGAGCTGTTTTTT,CASSLRQGLTGELFF
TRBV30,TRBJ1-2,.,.,TGTGCCTGGAGTGTTCCGACTGGGGGCTACACCTTC,CAWSVPTGGYTF
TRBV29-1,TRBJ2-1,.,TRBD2,TGCAGCGCCTCGACTAGCGGGAGGCGTGAGCAGTTCTTC,CSASTSGRREQFF
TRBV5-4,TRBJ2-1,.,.,TGTGCCAGTACGGGACATAGAAACAATGAGCAGTTCTTC,CASTGHRNNEQFF
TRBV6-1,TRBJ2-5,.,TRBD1,TGTGCCAGCAGTGAATTATCAGGGGGCTGGGAGACCCAGTACTTC,CASSELSGGWETQYF
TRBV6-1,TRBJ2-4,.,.,TGTGCCAGCAGGGCTTTAGCCAAAAACATTCAGTACTTC,CASRALAKNIQYF
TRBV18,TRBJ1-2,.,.,TGTGCCAGCTCACCGAGGACTGACTACTACACCTTC,CASSPRTDYYTF
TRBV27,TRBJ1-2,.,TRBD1,TGTGCCAGCAGTCCCTCATCGACAGGGGGGTATGGCTACACCTTC,CASSPSSTGGYGYTF